This T cell receptor (beta chain) derives from a study of blood T cell repertoires in COVID-19. Some clones are missing from TCRdb's copy, which holds only in-frame ones; the method was immunoSEQ multiplex PCR. The table records about 340,000 clones, approximately 87% of them present only once. Trimming left V 0 bases short and J 1 base short, with 19 bases between. Germline values: CDR1 LGHNA, CDR2 YNFKEQ. There are 18 residues in the CDR3. V usage is TRBV4-2 and J usage is TRBJ2-7; D possibly corresponds to TRBD2 (5 bases). The sequencing sample was made of peripheral blood. The source of this sequence is a woman aged 45-65 years with COVID-19, enrolled during active disease. The CDR3 nucleotides read TGTGCCAGCAGCCAAGATCTGATCTTACGGCTAGCTTCCTACGAGCAGTACTTC. Its translation: CASSQDLILRLASYEQYF.